This T cell receptor (beta chain) was documented in a study of shared clonotypes between healthy human individuals. Germline assignment: CDR1 DFQATT and CDR2 SNEGSKA (reference sequence). There are 10 residues in the CDR3. V lost 0 bases to trimming and J lost 7 bases, with 3 bases between them. Data came from immunoSEQ multiplex PCR; TCRdb stores just in-frame clones and leaves some out. The sample consists of about 2.4 million clones, around nine tenths of them appearing once. With respect to this clone: Its antigen is unknown. Other DNA sequences in this sample translate to the same CDR3.

General study findings and limits: Naive subsets, compared against memory subsets, generally had larger estimated richness values. Among non-shared clonotypes, generation probabilities were lower than among those shared by all four donors. Rarefaction curves obtained for sorted subsets showed sequencing incomplete despite large depth.

The sequenced material came from naive CD4+ T cells sorted from blood. Stated subset: CD45RA+ positively selected. This clonotype was sampled from a man between 18 and 35 years old in good health. The J gene is TRBJ1-2, the V gene TRBV20-1; D remains unclear. The CDR3 DNA follows: TGCAGTGCTAGAGATCCTGGCTACACCTTC. Encoded protein: CSARDPGYTF.